This TCR beta chain was documented in a study of immune evolution from preneoplasia to lung adenocarcinoma. For the study at large: HLA loss of heterozygosity: approximately 7.5% AIS, about 15% MIA, over 25% ADC, none AAH.

Two lung cancer pathologists independently confirmed each histologic diagnosis. About this clone: Its antigen is undetermined.

Study results and limitations: Normal lung had the highest top T cell clone frequencies.

With 1 base removed from V and 6 bases from J, the gap between germline ends came to 6 bases. In germline, CDR1 is SGHVS, CDR2 FNYEAQ. The length of the CDR3 is 13 residues. The repertoire was sequenced with immunoSEQ multiplex PCR; TCRdb's copy has only in-frame clones and lacks some. The sample records just over 6,500 clones, more than 80% being singletons. The J gene is TRBJ2-2, the V gene TRBV7-6; D ambiguous. This receptor was identified in a person between 45 and 75 years old with lung adenocarcinoma. The material sequenced was FFPE invasive lung adenocarcinoma tissue. In DNA, the CDR3 is TGTGCCAGCAGCTTAGGAGCAGCCGGGGAGCTGTTTTTT. It encodes CASSLGAAGELFF.